Following are 19 T cell receptor beta chains from one sample sequenced in a study of T cell repertoires in cytomegalovirus infection. MiXCR, applied by TCRdb to the reads, yields one record per CDR3 protein. The data hold fewer than 250,000 distinct CDR3 sequences, with approximately 13% observed a single time. The sequenced sample consisted of PBMCs. The source of these receptors is a human donor in good health (CMV status not recorded). Some clones in this sample may be carry-over from other donors' samples.

Worth noting for this clonotype: This may be a read error: a much more frequent sequence differs by one nucleotide. The chain links TRBV2 to TRBJ2-3, with 7 positions matching TRBD2. The CDR3 extends over 14 amino acids. V lost 11 bases and J lost 4; bases outside the gene matches: 12. Germline V gene data show CDR1 as SNHLY and CDR2 as FYNNEI. CDR3 sequence reads: CARGKGLEADTQYF. In DNA, the CDR3 is TGTGCCCGCGGGAAAGGACTAGAAGCAGATACGCAGTATTTT.

This clonotype was detected ten times or more. This sequence joins TRBV5-1 and TRBJ2-2; 9 bases agree with TRBD1. CDR1 is SGHRS, CDR2 YFSETQ, per germline. The V and J ends lost 5 bases and 1 base, in that order; junction bases with no gene match: 9. The CDR3 contains 17 residues. CDR3 sequence reads: CASRPDGQGLNTGELFF. CDR3 nucleotide sequence: TGCGCCAGCAGACCCGACGGACAGGGGCTGAACACCGGGGAGCTGTTTTTT.

The table lists this clonotype with a few counts. V is TRBV12-3 or TRBV12-4 and J is TRBJ2-5, with 9 bases lining up with TRBD2. The ends lost 3 bases at V and 2 bases at J; junction bases unmatched: 13. This CDR3 has 18 amino acids. Here the CDR3 reads CASSFGRLAAVQQETQYF. DNA for the CDR3: TGTGCCAGCAGTTTTGGGAGACTAGCGGCCGTACAACAAGAGACCCAGTACTTC.

The chain employs TRBV29-1 and TRBJ2-2; TRBD2 matches 7 bases. Per germline, CDR1 SQVTM and CDR2 ANQGSEA. This CDR3 has 13 residues. V dropped 4 bases and J dropped 10; count of bases not matched to a gene: 9. The CDR3 nucleotides read TGCAGCGTTGCCGGGACTAATCGGAAGGAGCTGTTTTTT. Protein sequence: CSVAGTNRKELFF.

This clonotype has ten or more counts. V gene TRBV7-2 combines with J gene TRBJ1-4; 7 bases agree with TRBD1. This CDR3 comprises 14 residues. The V gene end was trimmed by 5 bases and the J gene end by 4 bases; junction bases not matched to a gene: 4. CDR1 and CDR2 (germline): SGHTA, FQGNSA. The CDR3 sequence is CASSTGQFNEKLFF. The DNA of the CDR3 is TGTGCCAGCAGCACGGGACAGTTTAATGAAAAACTGTTTTTT.

This clonotype was found many times. CDR3 DNA sequence: TGCAGCGTTAAGGAGGGAGAATCACCCCTCCACTTT. Translated, it gives CSVKEGESPLHF. The rearrangement uses TRBV29-1 and TRBJ1-6; D uncertain. Per the germline V gene, CDR1 is SQVTM and CDR2 is ANQGSEA. V lost 5 bases, J lost 10 bases, and 12 bases lay in between. This CDR3 is 12 amino acids long.

This clonotype was seen more than once but under ten times. The gene calls are TRBV7-2 and TRBJ2-7; the match to TRBD2 covers 8 bases. The CDR3 is 14 residues long. The ends lost 5 bases at V and 3 bases at J; junction bases unmatched: 6. CDR1 is SGHTA, CDR2 FQGNSA, per germline. The DNA of the CDR3 is TGTGCCAGCAGCCAAAGCGGGAGACTCTACGAGCAGTACTTC. This sequence encodes CASSQSGRLYEQYF.

This clonotype was seen a handful of times. The chain is built from TRBV12-3 or TRBV12-4 and TRBJ1-5; D remains unclear. Trimming took 7 bases from V and 0 from J, leaving 10 bases between them. The CDR3 extends over 14 amino acids. CDR3 sequence reads: CASTHAYSNQPQHF. The CDR3 nucleotides are TGTGCCAGCACCCACGCTTATAGCAATCAGCCCCAGCATTTT.

This clonotype was found a few times. This sequence joins TRBV4-2 and TRBJ2-3; 13 bases align to TRBD2. The V gene's germline CDR1 is LGHNA and CDR2 YNFKEQ. Trimming took 4 bases from V and 6 from J; bases not matched to a gene: 7. The CDR3 spans 16 residues. Written as DNA, the CDR3 is TGTGCCAGCAGCCTTACTAGCGGGGGGGCCTCGGATACGCAGTATTTT. Translating it yields CASSLTSGGASDTQYF.

This clonotype was seen ten or more times. The chain has TRBV7-2 and TRBJ2-2; D call uncertain. Looked up from germline, CDR1 is SGHTA and CDR2 is FQGNSA. The CDR3 totals 13 residues. V gave up 2 bases and J gave up 4 bases, with 5 bases separating them. Here the CDR3 DNA reads TGTGCCAGCAGCTTATGGGGCACCGGGGAGCTGTTTTTT. This sequence encodes CASSLWGTGELFF. Filled out from reference TRBV7-2 and TRBJ2-2, the complete variable domain reads GAGVSQSPSNKVTEKGKDVELRCDPISGHTALYWYRQSLGQGLEFLIYFQGNSAPDKSGLPSDRFSAERTGGSVSTLTIQRTQQEDSAVYLCASSLWGTGELFFGEGSRLTVL.

This clonotype was detected ten times or more. The chain links TRBV6-2 or TRBV6-3 to TRBJ1-5, with a weak D call TRBD1 (6 bases). V lost 4 bases and J lost 6, with 16 bases in between. The V gene's germline CDR1 is MNHEY and CDR2 SVGEGT. The CDR3 is made up of 15 amino acids. The CDR3 loop reads CASSLGGGRSQPQHF. The CDR3, as DNA: TGTGCCAGCAGTTTAGGTGGGGGGCGAAGTCAGCCCCAGCATTTT.

At least ten counts were recorded for this clonotype. The V and J genes are TRBV7-2 and TRBJ2-4; 10 nucleotides agree with TRBD2. The length of the CDR3 is 16 residues. With V trimmed by 3 bases and J by 5 bases, 7 bases remained unmatched. Germline V lookup: CDR1 SGHTA, CDR2 FQGNSA. This chain's CDR3 is CASSLSSGGAENIQYF. DNA of the CDR3: TGTGCCAGCAGCTTGTCTAGCGGGGGCGCTGAAAACATTCAGTACTTC.

This clonotype was found many times. The gene calls are TRBV25-1 and TRBJ1-5; unclear D gene. Trimming took off 0 bases at V and 6 bases at J, with 9 bases between the two ends. Germline CDR1 and CDR2: MGHDK and SYGVNS. This CDR3 has 14 residues. This CDR3 is CASSEYGEAQPQHF. CDR3 nucleotides: TGTGCCAGCAGTGAATATGGGGAGGCTCAGCCCCAGCATTTT.

The chain carries TRBV5-1 and TRBJ2-5; perhaps TRBD1 as D (6 bases). This CDR3 contains 15 residues. From germline, CDR1 is SGHRS and CDR2 YFSETQ. The germline V and J ends were trimmed by 1 base and 5 bases, with 15 bases remaining between them. The CDR3 sequence is CASSLQGRGIETQYF. The CDR3 coding sequence is TGCGCCAGCAGCTTGCAAGGCAGGGGTATCGAGACCCAGTACTTC.

The rearrangement uses TRBV28 and TRBJ2-7, with TRBD1 matching 7 bases. With 5 bases clipped from V and 6 bases from J, the junction kept 10 bases outside the gene matches. CDR1 and CDR2 (germline): MDHEN, SYDVKM. The CDR3 is made up of 14 amino acids. The CDR3 DNA reads as TGTGCCAGCAGTCCCTACAGGGGAGCTCCCGAGCAGTACTTC. This codes for CASSPYRGAPEQYF.

This clonotype was detected many times. V is TRBV6-1 and J is TRBJ2-5; D not certain. Germline loops: CDR1 MNHNS, CDR2 SASEGT. Trimming stripped 2 bases from V and 4 bases from J, with 8 bases between. The CDR3 has 13 amino acids. The CDR3 reads CASSEISTETQYF. DNA for the CDR3: TGTGCCAGCAGTGAAATTAGCACAGAGACCCAGTACTTC.

The sample holds one count of this clonotype. The chain combines TRBV7-8 with TRBJ1-5; tentatively, D is TRBD1 (5 bases). The ends were cut back, 6 bases at V and 3 bases at J, with 18 bases in the middle. CDR3 length: 16 residues. Germline lookup yields CDR1 SGHVS and CDR2 FQNEAQ. CDR3 in amino acids: CASSSSVGPFNQPQHF. Written as DNA, the CDR3 is TGTGCCAGCAGTTCGAGTGTGGGGCCCTTCAATCAGCCCCAGCATTTT.

CDR3 sequence: CASSIMTSGQSNEQFF. The CDR3 DNA is TGTGCCAGTAGTATCATGACTAGCGGACAGAGCAATGAGCAGTTCTTC. This chain joins TRBV19 and TRBJ2-1; TRBD2 aligns across 9 bases. The CDR3 has 16 residues. In germline, CDR1 is LNHDA, CDR2 SQIVND (reference sequence). Trimming cost V 3 bases and J 6 bases; bases outside gene matches: 9.

This clonotype was found many times. The chain combines TRBV7-2 with TRBJ1-4, with 7 bases matching TRBD1. This CDR3 has 15 residues. The J segment lost 5 bases and the V segment lost 1 base, leaving 4 bases of the junction unmatched. The germline V gene has CDR1 SGHTA and CDR2 FQGNSA. CDR3 sequence (DNA): TGTGCCAGCAGCTTAGATCCGGGACAGAATGAAAAACTGTTTTTT. This codes for CASSLDPGQNEKLFF.